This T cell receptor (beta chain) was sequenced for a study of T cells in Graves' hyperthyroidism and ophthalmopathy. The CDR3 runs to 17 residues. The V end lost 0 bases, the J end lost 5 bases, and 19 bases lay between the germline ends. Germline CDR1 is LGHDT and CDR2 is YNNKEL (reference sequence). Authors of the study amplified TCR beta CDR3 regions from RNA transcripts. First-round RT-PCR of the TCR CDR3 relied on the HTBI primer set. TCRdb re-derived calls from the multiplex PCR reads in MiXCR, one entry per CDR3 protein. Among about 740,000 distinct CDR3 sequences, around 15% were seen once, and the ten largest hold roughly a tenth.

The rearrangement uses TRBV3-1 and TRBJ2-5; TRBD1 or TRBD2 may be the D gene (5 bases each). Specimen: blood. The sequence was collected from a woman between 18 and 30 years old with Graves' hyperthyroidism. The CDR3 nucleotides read TGTGCCAGCAGCCAAGAGTACCGGACGGGACCTTGGGAGACCCAGTACTTC. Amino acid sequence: CASSQEYRTGPWETQYF.